The 28 T cell receptor beta chains below were found in one sample sequenced in a study of siplizumab effects on memory and regulatory T cells. Data came from immunoSEQ multiplex PCR; TCRdb stores just in-frame clones and leaves some out. Among some 97,000 clones, approximately 91% were seen once, and the ten largest hold roughly 0.15%. The sample comprised CD4+ T cells sorted from blood. The source of these receptors is a human donor in good health.

The rearrangement uses TRBV4-3 and TRBJ1-6, with TRBD1 as a possible D gene (5 bases). Germline-derived CDR1 and CDR2 are LGHNA and YSLEER. The V end was cut by 0 bases, the J end by 10 bases, with 16 bases between. This CDR3 has 16 residues. For the CDR3, the DNA is TGCGCCAGCAGCCAAGATGGGATAGGGACCAAATCACCCCTCCACTTT. Protein product: CASSQDGIGTKSPLHF.

The CDR3 reads CASSRQGAEAFF. In nucleotides, the CDR3 is TGTGCCAGCTCACGACAGGGCGCTGAAGCTTTCTTT. V and J are TRBV18 and TRBJ1-1; 7 bases fit TRBD1. The CDR3 loop spans 12 amino acids. Trimming removed 4 bases from V and 6 bases from J; junction bases left unmatched: 2. Looked up from germline, CDR1 is KGHSH and CDR2 is LQKENI.

The chain combines TRBV7-9 with TRBJ1-5; 7 bases line up with TRBD1. Germline values: CDR1 SEHNR, CDR2 FQNEAQ (reference sequence). The trim removed 0 bases at V and 5 bases at J, leaving 7 bases unmatched. CDR3 length: 16 residues. The CDR3 DNA reads as TGTGCCAGCAGCTTAGCTGGGACAGTCTATTATCAGCCCCAGCATTTT. It translates to CASSLAGTVYYQPQHF.

The gene calls are TRBV4-1 and TRBJ2-5; the D call may be TRBD1 or TRBD2 (6 bases each). The germline CDR1 and CDR2 sequences are MGHRA and YSYEKL. With 0 bases removed from V and 4 bases from J, the gap between germline ends came to 15 bases. The CDR3 runs 16 residues. This CDR3 reads CASSQDLGGMLETQYF. Written as DNA, the CDR3 is TGCGCCAGCAGCCAAGATTTAGGGGGGATGCTAGAGACCCAGTACTTC.

The rearrangement uses TRBV7-6 and TRBJ2-7, with 8 bases identical to TRBD2. This CDR3 contains 14 residues. V trimming: 5 bases; J trimming: 4 bases; junction bases outside the gene matches: 7. Germline assignment: CDR1 SGHVS and CDR2 FNYEAQ. CDR3 region: CASSDPREGYEQYF. For the CDR3, the DNA is TGTGCCAGCAGCGACCCACGGGAGGGGTACGAGCAGTACTTC.

This rearrangement joins TRBV11-1 to TRBJ2-7; TRBD1 is a possible D gene (7 bases). CDR1 is SGHAT, CDR2 FQDESV, per germline (reference sequence). The ends were cut back, 6 bases at V and 3 bases at J, with 18 bases in the middle. The CDR3 covers 15 residues. In DNA, the CDR3 is TGTGCCAGCAGTCGGGACAGAGGAGGGATCTACGAGCAGTACTTC. Translation: CASSRDRGGIYEQYF.

This clone was detected only once. The chain recombines TRBV4-3 with TRBJ1-3; weak D call: TRBD1 (6 bases). The CDR3 is 18 residues long. CDR1 is LGHNA and CDR2 is YSLEER in the germline V gene. With 3 bases removed from V and 0 bases from J, the gap between germline ends came to 18 bases. The CDR3 sequence is CASSQGSMTGLSGNTIYF. DNA of the CDR3: TGCGCCAGCAGCCAGGGATCGATGACAGGCCTCTCTGGAAACACCATATATTTT.

The chain combines TRBV27 with TRBJ1-2; 10 bases fit TRBD1. The CDR3 extends over 14 amino acids. Germline V lookup: CDR1 MNHEY, CDR2 SMNVEV (reference sequence). V gave up 5 bases and J gave up 3 bases; unmatched junction bases: 3. The CDR3 loop reads CASSPGTGDYGYTF. The CDR3 DNA reads TGTGCCAGCAGTCCCGGGACAGGGGACTATGGCTACACCTTC.

This CDR3 reads CASSRQGQPQHF. CDR3 nucleotides: TGTGCCAGCAGCCGACAGGGCCAGCCCCAGCATTTT. V gene TRBV7-9 combines with J gene TRBJ1-5, with TRBD1 matching over 7 bases. Germline-derived CDR1 and CDR2 are SEHNR and FQNEAQ (reference sequence). V shed 5 bases and J 7 bases; nucleotides not matched to a gene: 2. This CDR3 spans 12 amino acids.

This sequence joins TRBV28 and TRBJ1-1; a weak D match, TRBD1 (6 bases). In germline, CDR1 is MDHEN, CDR2 SYDVKM. Trimming left V 10 bases short and J 4 bases short, with 16 bases between. This CDR3 is 13 amino acids long. The CDR3 protein is CATGGGAGTEAFF. The CDR3 DNA is TGTGCCACCGGAGGGGGGGCGGGCACTGAAGCTTTCTTT.

V and J are TRBV19 and TRBJ2-7; tentative D call: TRBD1 (6 bases). The CDR3 length is 17 residues. With 3 bases removed from V and 0 bases from J, the gap between germline ends came to 18 bases. Germline assignment: CDR1 LNHDA and CDR2 SQIVND (reference sequence). The CDR3 region has the DNA TGTGCCAGTAGTATCCAGGGGCCCGGTGGGTCCTCCTACGAGCAGTACTTC. It yields the protein CASSIQGPGGSSYEQYF.

J is TRBJ1-1 and V is TRBV7-3, with a possible D match to TRBD1 (6 bases). The ends were cut back, 5 bases at V and 5 bases at J, with 21 bases in the middle. Germline CDR1 is SGHTA and CDR2 is FQGTGA. This CDR3 has 16 amino acids. CDR3 loop: CASSLLQGTAGTEAFF. The CDR3 DNA follows: TGTGCCAGCAGCCTCCTACAGGGAACGGCGGGAACTGAAGCTTTCTTT.

V is TRBV6-5 and J is TRBJ2-7, with a tentative D call TRBD2 (5 bases). V gave up 7 bases and J gave up 0 bases, with 16 bases separating them. The V gene's germline CDR1 is MNHEY and CDR2 SVGAGI. The CDR3 runs to 15 residues. CDR3 sequence: CASKREAASSYEQYF. CDR3 DNA sequence: TGTGCCAGCAAGAGGGAAGCGGCGAGCTCCTACGAGCAGTACTTC.

The chain links TRBV5-1 to TRBJ1-2; 8 bases align to TRBD1. The V gene's germline CDR1 is SGHRS and CDR2 YFSETQ. V gave up 4 bases and J gave up 7 bases; unmatched junction bases: 6. This CDR3 is built from 13 residues. CDR3 DNA sequence: TGCGCCAGCAGCCCTTCAGGGGGCAGTGGCTACACCTTC. Translated: CASSPSGGSGYTF.

The J gene is TRBJ2-7, the V gene TRBV27; TRBD1 agrees at 7 bases. Germline V gives CDR1 MNHEY, CDR2 SMNVEV (reference sequence). Trimming removed 6 bases from V and 0 bases from J; junction bases left unmatched: 8. The CDR3 has 15 amino acids. The CDR3 here is CASSLGWDSSYEQYF. The CDR3 coding sequence is TGTGCCAGCAGCCTCGGATGGGACAGCTCCTACGAGCAGTACTTC.

V usage is TRBV5-4 and J usage is TRBJ1-1, with 8 nucleotides matching TRBD1. The CDR3 consists of 16 residues. V was clipped by 1 base and J by 4 bases; unmatched bases: 9. Germline V CDR1 and CDR2: SGHNT, YYREEE (reference sequence). The CDR3 nucleotides are TGTGCCAGCAGCTTGAGCCCAGACAGGGGCGGCACTGAAGCTTTCTTT. Translating gives CASSLSPDRGGTEAFF.

J is TRBJ1-3 and V is TRBV7-3; no reliable D call. The CDR3 spans 14 residues. Trimming took off 6 bases at V and 0 bases at J, with 9 bases between the two ends. Germline V lookup: CDR1 SGHTA, CDR2 FQGTGA. As DNA, the CDR3 is TGTGCCAGCAGGTCTACAATCTCTGGAAACACCATATATTTT. It yields the protein CASRSTISGNTIYF. Using reference TRBV7-3 and TRBJ1-3 for the parts outside the CDR3, the full variable domain is GAGVSQTPSNKVTEKGKYVELRCDPISGHTALYWYRQSLGQGPEFLIYFQGTGAADDSGLPNDRFFAVRPEGSVSTLKIQRTERGDSAVYLCASRSTISGNTIYFGEGSWLTVV.

This clone was seen more than once but under ten times. The chain employs TRBV27 and TRBJ2-5, with D unresolved. The CDR3 loop spans 16 amino acids. The germline gives CDR1 MNHEY, CDR2 SMNVEV (reference sequence). V was clipped by 5 bases and J by 1 base, with 17 bases between them. The CDR3 bases are TGTGCCAGCAGTCCGCCCCTTAGGGCGGCCCAAGAGACCCAGTACTTC. This encodes CASSPPLRAAQETQYF.

This clone occurred a few times. V is TRBV7-9 and J is TRBJ1-4, with D unresolved. Trimming pared 6 bases from V and 2 bases from J, leaving 13 bases between. This CDR3 is 15 amino acids long. CDR1 is SEHNR, CDR2 FQNEAQ, per germline (reference sequence). The CDR3 nucleotides are TGTGCCAGCAGTTATCCCTCGACGACTAATGAAAAACTGTTTTTT. This translates into CASSYPSTTNEKLFF. Drawing the rest from reference TRBV7-9 and TRBJ1-4, the complete variable domain is DTGVSQNPRHKITKRGQNVTFRCDPISEHNRLYWYRQTLGQGPEFLTYFQNEAQLEKSRLLSDRFSAERPKGSFSTLEIQRTEQGDSAMYLCASSYPSTTNEKLFFGSGTQLSVL.

This clone was counted once. V and J are TRBV5-1 and TRBJ2-3; TRBD1 might be the D (6 bases). The V gene lost 4 bases and the J gene lost 6 bases, with 21 bases spanning the gap. This CDR3 is built from 16 residues. Germline V lookup: CDR1 SGHRS, CDR2 YFSETQ. CDR3 in amino acids: CASSPGQARGWDTQYF. The DNA of the CDR3 is TGCGCCAGCAGCCCGGGCCAGGCCAGGGGATGGGATACGCAGTATTTT.

This clone was seen only a few times. The V gene is TRBV16, the J gene TRBJ1-1; the D is unclear. V was shortened by 0 bases and J by 0 bases, with 8 bases between the two germline ends. The CDR3 runs 15 residues. Germline V gene lookup returns CDR1 KGHSY and CDR2 FQNENV. Here the CDR3 reads CASSQSLGMNTEAFF. CDR3 DNA: TGTGCCAGCAGCCAATCTCTGGGAATGAACACTGAAGCTTTCTTT.

This clone is a singleton in its sample. The chain combines TRBV18 with TRBJ2-1; 12 bases agree with TRBD1. V dropped 3 bases and J dropped 7; count of bases not matched to a gene: 7. The length of the CDR3 is 16 residues. Germline V gene lookup returns CDR1 KGHSH and CDR2 LQKENI. CDR3 DNA sequence: TGTGCCAGCTCACCCCCTGGGACAGGGGGCGGGAATGAGCAGTTCTTC. It translates to CASSPPGTGGGNEQFF.

This chain connects TRBV6-5 to TRBJ1-6; the D is unclear. The V and J ends lost 8 bases and 6 bases respectively, with 11 bases between them. The CDR3 runs to 13 residues. The germline gives CDR1 MNHEY, CDR2 SVGAGI. The CDR3 coding sequence is TGTGCCAGCTGCAGGAAGATTAATTCACCCCTCCACTTT. Protein sequence: CASCRKINSPLHF.

The chain combines TRBV18 with TRBJ2-7; 9 bases are shared with TRBD2. This CDR3 has 14 residues. Trimming took 3 bases from V and 2 from J; bases not matched to a gene: 2. Germline V gene sequence: CDR1 KGHSH, CDR2 LQKENI. The CDR3 reads CASSPQRGAYEQYF. DNA of the CDR3: TGTGCCAGCTCACCTCAGCGGGGGGCCTACGAGCAGTACTTC.

The sample holds a few counts of this clone. The gene calls are TRBV11-2 and TRBJ2-7; 9 bases agree with TRBD1. Unmatched junction bases numbered 14, after V lost 5 bases and J lost 6 bases. The CDR3 spans 16 residues. Germline CDR1 reads SGHAT; CDR2 reads FQNNGV. CDR3 amino acids: CASSLTGGAESAEQYF. As DNA, the CDR3 is TGTGCCAGCAGCCTAACAGGGGGCGCGGAGTCGGCCGAGCAGTACTTC.

The chain links TRBV2 to TRBJ2-6; no clear D gene. Germline CDR1 is SNHLY and CDR2 is FYNNEI. The CDR3 totals 15 residues. V was pared by 7 bases and J by 2 bases, with 12 bases between. The CDR3 spells CASKYIGAGANVLTF. Written as DNA, the CDR3 is TGTGCCAGCAAATATATTGGGGCTGGGGCCAACGTCCTGACTTTC.

The rearrangement uses TRBV11-3 and TRBJ2-1, with 13 bases aligning to TRBD2. This CDR3 is built from 17 residues. Germline V gene lookup returns CDR1 SGHNT and CDR2 YENEEA. V shed 2 bases and J 4 bases; nucleotides not matched to a gene: 5. The CDR3 DNA sequence: TGTGCCAGCAGCTTAACTAGCGGGGGGGCCCTGTACAATGAGCAGTTCTTC. Amino acid sequence: CASSLTSGGALYNEQFF.

This clone was seen a handful of times. The J gene is TRBJ2-2, the V gene TRBV5-1; D is ambiguous. Germline V CDR1 and CDR2: SGHRS, YFSETQ. Trimming left V 1 base short and J 1 base short, with 8 bases between. The CDR3 totals 15 residues. CDR3 protein: CASSLQAGNTGELFF. CDR3 nucleotides: TGCGCCAGCAGCTTGCAGGCCGGGAACACCGGGGAGCTGTTTTTT.